The 28 T cell receptor beta chains below come from one sample, sequenced in a study of regulatory T cells in long-lasting Graves disease. Through Arm-PCR of CDR3 regions and iRepertoire HTBI primers, TCR beta libraries were built. From the multiplex PCR reads, TCRdb called clonotypes with MiXCR, one entry per CDR3 protein. The sample consists of more than 400,000 distinct CDR3 sequences, roughly 17% of them appearing once. Noted time point: newly diagnosed GD, antithyroid drugs for less than 3 months. PBMCs were the source of the RNA used for TCR sequencing. This sample also belongs to another study, concerning T cells in Graves' hyperthyroidism and ophthalmopathy.

The sequences come from peripheral blood mononuclear cells (PBMCs), collected at new diagnosis, from a patient treated with antithyroid drugs. These receptors were taken from a man aged 40-49 years with Graves disease.

This clonotype was detected a few times. V gene TRBV20-1 combines with J gene TRBJ2-7; unclear D gene. Germline V lookup: CDR1 DFQATT, CDR2 SNEGSKA (reference sequence). V dropped 2 bases and J dropped 0 bases, with 11 bases sitting between them. This CDR3 contains 14 residues. Written as DNA, the CDR3 is TGCAGTGCTAGATCAACTGAACTCTCCTACGAGCAGTACTTC. Residues: CSARSTELSYEQYF.

To note about this clonotype: A read error likely explains this, since a far larger clone differs by one base. This sequence joins TRBV6-2 or TRBV6-3 and TRBJ2-7, with 7 nucleotides matching TRBD1. J was trimmed by 3 bases and V by 5 bases; bases with no gene match: 7. Per the germline V gene, CDR1 is MNHEY and CDR2 is SVGEGT. The CDR3 has 14 residues. The CDR3 DNA reads as TGTGCCAGCAGTGAGTGGGGACAGATCTACGAGCAGTACTTC. The encoded protein is CASSEWGQIYEQYF.

In regard to this clonotype: A far larger clone differs by one base, so this is likely a read error. V usage is TRBV28 and J usage is TRBJ2-1; D is uncertain. The assigned J gene may be wrong: the sequence end matches TRBJ2-5 better. This CDR3 contains 15 residues. The germline CDR1 and CDR2 sequences are MDHEN and SYDVKM. CDR3 in amino acids: CASSLPIDREETQYF. Here the CDR3 DNA reads TGTGCCAGCAGTTTACCCATTGATAGAGAAGAGACCCAGTACTTC.

This clonotype has ten or more counts. The V and J genes are TRBV20-1 and TRBJ2-3, with D hard to call. This CDR3 comprises 11 residues. Germline V CDR1 and CDR2: DFQATT, SNEGSKA (reference sequence). CDR3 coding DNA: TGCAGCTGGGTCCGCACAGATACGCAGTATTTT. This encodes CSWVRTDTQYF.

The genes are TRBV10-3 and TRBJ2-2, with D possibly TRBD1 on 5 matching bases. This CDR3 has 17 amino acids. Trimming removed 0 bases at V and 2 bases at J, with 13 bases between. CDR1 is ENHRY and CDR2 is SYGVKD in the germline V gene. Written as DNA, the CDR3 is TGTGCCATCAGTGAGTCGAAGGCCCAGGGTAACACCGGGGAGCTGTTTTTT. This codes for CAISESKAQGNTGELFF.

The chain uses TRBV7-9 and TRBJ2-7, with 9 bases lining up with TRBD1. The CDR3 length is 17 residues. V was clipped by 0 bases and J by 2 bases; unmatched bases: 8. The germline CDR1 and CDR2 sequences are SEHNR and FQNEAQ (reference sequence). CDR3 DNA: TGTGCCAGCAGCTTAGCGGCGGACAGGGGATTCCCCTACGAGCAGTACTTC. It translates to CASSLAADRGFPYEQYF.

The DNA for the CDR3 is TGCAGCGTCGCTACTCTGTCAGGGGGCTGGACCGGGGAGCTGTTTTTT. Translating gives CSVATLSGGWTGELFF. The chain is built from TRBV29-1 and TRBJ2-2; TRBD1 aligns across 8 bases. The V gene end was trimmed by 6 bases and the J gene end by 5 bases; junction bases not matched to a gene: 14. Germline values: CDR1 SQVTM, CDR2 ANQGSEA. CDR3 length: 16 residues.

Note on this clonotype: This may be a read error, as it is one base from a much larger clone. J is TRBJ1-5 and V is TRBV11-2, with D perhaps matching TRBD1 (5 bases). This CDR3 has 13 amino acids. CDR1 is SGHAT, CDR2 FQNNGV, per germline. Trimming removed 5 bases from V and 9 bases from J, with 14 bases in between. Here the CDR3 DNA reads TGTGCCAGCAGCGACGGGGGGGGACGGCCCCAGCATTTT. Its translation is CASSDGGGRPQHF.

This sequence joins TRBV20-1 and TRBJ2-5; tentatively, D is TRBD2 (5 bases). The germline CDR1 and CDR2 sequences are DFQATT and SNEGSKA (reference sequence). V was trimmed by 5 bases and J by 3 bases, leaving 16 bases between them. The CDR3 sequence is 14 residues long. The CDR3 sequence: CSAVTGREKETQYF. CDR3 in DNA: TGCAGTGCTGTAACTGGACGGGAAAAAGAGACCCAGTACTTC.

There are many counts of this clonotype. A read error may account for a junction end that differs from germline. This rearrangement joins TRBV5-1 to TRBJ2-1; TRBD2 matches 11 bases. Germline V gene sequence: CDR1 SGHRS, CDR2 YFSETQ. The CDR3 totals 16 residues. CDR3 in amino acids: CASSLAGGTSVSEQFF. The DNA of the CDR3 is TGTGCCAGCAGCTTAGCGGGAGGGACGAGTGTATCTGAGCAGTTCTTC.

This clonotype was counted ten times or more. This chain uses TRBV5-5 with TRBJ1-2; unclear D gene. The CDR3 is 12 residues long. V was cut by 2 bases and J by 7 bases, with 9 bases left in between. Germline CDR1 SGHKS, CDR2 YYEKEE (reference sequence). CDR3 loop: CASSFQKSGYTF. The DNA of the CDR3 is TGTGCCAGCAGCTTCCAGAAAAGTGGCTACACCTTC.

This sequence joins TRBV28 and TRBJ2-7; TRBD1 might be the D (6 bases). Germline V gene data show CDR1 as MDHEN and CDR2 as SYDVKM. V shed 3 bases and J shed 2 bases, with 14 bases lying between them. This CDR3 has 15 amino acids. The DNA of the CDR3 is TGTGCCAGCAGTTTTCAGGACAGATATACCTACGAGCAGTACTTC. This encodes CASSFQDRYTYEQYF.

The gene calls are TRBV19 and TRBJ1-2, with 7 nucleotides matching TRBD1. V was pared by 6 bases and J by 4 bases, with 11 bases of the junction left unmatched. The CDR3 spans 15 residues. Per the germline V gene, CDR1 is LNHDA and CDR2 is SQIVND (reference sequence). The CDR3 sequence is CASSLRDRRSYGYTF. CDR3 nucleotide sequence: TGTGCCAGTAGCCTCCGGGACAGACGAAGCTATGGCTACACCTTC. The full variable domain, completed using reference TRBV19 and TRBJ1-2, is DGGITQSPKYLFRKEGQNVTLSCEQNLNHDAMYWYRQDPGQGLRLIYYSQIVNDFQKGDIAEGYSVSREKKESFPLTVTSAQKNPTAFYLCASSLRDRRSYGYTFGSGTRLTVV.

V usage is TRBV6-1 and J usage is TRBJ2-5; 9 bases agree with TRBD2. Trimming took 7 bases from V and 2 from J; bases not matched to a gene: 8. The length of the CDR3 is 15 residues. Germline CDR1 MNHNS, CDR2 SASEGT. CDR3 sequence (DNA): TGTGCCAGCACTCCAGGGACTAGCAGTCAAGAGACCCAGTACTTC. Its protein product is CASTPGTSSQETQYF.

This clonotype was observed at least ten times. The rearrangement links TRBV12-3 or TRBV12-4 to TRBJ1-1; 7 positions match TRBD1. V lost 5 bases, J lost 5 bases, and 5 bases stayed unmatched. The CDR3 is 13 residues long. Here the CDR3 DNA reads TGTGCCAGCAGTCCGTTACAGGGGACTGAAGCTTTCTTT. Protein product: CASSPLQGTEAFF.

This clonotype showed up many times. This chain links TRBV2 with TRBJ2-2, with TRBD1 matching over 9 bases. Germline V gene lookup returns CDR1 SNHLY and CDR2 FYNNEI. The ends lost 8 bases at V and 3 bases at J; junction bases unmatched: 4. The CDR3 is made up of 14 amino acids. CDR3 sequence reads: CASRGTGYTGELFF. The CDR3 DNA reads TGTGCCAGCCGCGGGACAGGGTACACCGGGGAGCTGTTTTTT.

This clonotype was observed at least ten times. The chain carries TRBV6-1 and TRBJ2-1; 13 nucleotides match TRBD2. The CDR3 sequence is 15 residues long. Unmatched junction bases numbered 6, after V lost 6 bases and J lost 7 bases. The germline CDR1 and CDR2 sequences are MNHNS and SASEGT. The CDR3 DNA sequence: TGTGCCAGCAGCTCACTAGCGGGAGGGTCGAATGAGCAGTTCTTC. It codes for CASSSLAGGSNEQFF.

The V gene is TRBV5-1, the J gene TRBJ2-3, with a weak D call TRBD1 (5 bases). TRBJ1-1 explains the end of the DNA better; the J call may be wrong. Germline CDR1 SGHRS, CDR2 YFSETQ. This CDR3 contains 15 residues. CDR3 residues: CASSFGGVKNTEAFF. The CDR3, as DNA: TGCGCCAGCAGCTTCGGGGGAGTGAAGAACACTGAAGCTTTCTTT.

This clonotype occurred many times. The chain recombines TRBV11-2 with TRBJ2-5, with unresolved D. The V and J ends lost 5 bases and 2 bases respectively, with 12 bases between them. Germline CDR1 reads SGHAT; CDR2 reads FQNNGV. This CDR3 is 14 amino acids long. The CDR3 coding sequence is TGTGCCAGCAGCCCTAACGGACCTCAAGAGACCCAGTACTTC. It translates to CASSPNGPQETQYF. Supplemented by reference TRBV11-2 and TRBJ2-5, the full variable domain reads EAGVAQSPRYKIIEKRQSVAFWCNPISGHATLYWYQQILGQGPKLLIQFQNNGVVDDSQLPKDRFSAERLKGVDSTLKIQPAKLEDSAVYLCASSPNGPQETQYFGPGTRLLVL.

Written as DNA, the CDR3 is TGTGCCAGCAGTAGACAGGGGCGGGTAGGGACTGAAGCTTTCTTT. Its translation is CASSRQGRVGTEAFF. The genes are TRBV11-2 and TRBJ1-1, with 8 bases fitting TRBD1. Trimming removed 6 bases from V and 5 bases from J; junction bases left unmatched: 11. This CDR3 is 15 amino acids long. Germline assignment: CDR1 SGHAT and CDR2 FQNNGV.

The chain employs TRBV5-1 and TRBJ2-1; D gene uncertain. Trimming removed 0 bases at V and 7 bases at J, with 14 bases between. Germline CDR1 SGHRS, CDR2 YFSETQ. The CDR3 runs 15 residues. The CDR3 region is CASSLVRIQLNEQFF. The CDR3 nucleotides are TGCGCCAGCAGCTTGGTTCGTATACAGTTAAATGAGCAGTTCTTC.

The gene calls are TRBV6-1 and TRBJ1-4; D is undetermined. V was trimmed by 6 bases and J by 3 bases, leaving 5 bases between them. CDR1 and CDR2 (germline): MNHNS, SASEGT. The CDR3 sequence is 12 residues long. The CDR3 DNA is TGTGCCAGCAGAAGGCCTAATGAAAAACTGTTTTTT. This encodes CASRRPNEKLFF.

This clonotype occurred many times. The chain has TRBV3-1 and TRBJ2-5, with D possibly being TRBD1 (5 bases). With 4 bases removed from V and 4 bases from J, the gap between germline ends came to 13 bases. Germline values: CDR1 LGHDT, CDR2 YNNKEL (reference sequence). The CDR3 length is 14 residues. CDR3 bases: TGTGCCAGCAGCCTACAGGATGGCGTAGAGACCCAGTACTTC. Residues: CASSLQDGVETQYF.

This clonotype has at least ten counts. The chain carries TRBV9 and TRBJ2-5, with 10 bases identical to TRBD1. The CDR3 consists of 17 residues. Germline assignment: CDR1 SGDLS and CDR2 YYNGEE. The chain's CDR3 is CAGCRLREDRGLETQYF. The CDR3 coding sequence is TGTGCGGGGTGTAGGCTTCGAGAGGACAGGGGGTTAGAGACCCAGTACTTC.

This clonotype was counted many times. The chain joins TRBV10-1 to TRBJ2-7, with 7 bases matching TRBD1. V gave up 3 bases and J gave up 3 bases; unmatched junction bases: 2. Germline V gene data show CDR1 as WNHNN and CDR2 as SYGVQD (reference sequence). CDR3 size: 13 residues. This CDR3 reads CASSDRTGYEQYF. DNA of the CDR3: TGCGCCAGCAGTGATCGGACAGGCTACGAGCAGTACTTC.

This clonotype occurred many times. In DNA, the CDR3 is TGTGCCAGCAATCGCGCCGAGTCCTACGAGCAGTACTTC. Encoded protein: CASNRAESYEQYF. The V gene is TRBV2, the J gene TRBJ2-7; D remains ambiguous. The CDR3 contains 13 residues. V lost 7 bases to trimming and J lost 1 base, with 11 bases between them. Germline values: CDR1 SNHLY, CDR2 FYNNEI.

This clonotype was recorded a few times. The chain uses TRBV15 and TRBJ1-5; D not resolved. Trimming shortened V by 0 bases and J by 5 bases, and 11 bases separated the two germline ends. The CDR3 runs 15 residues. Germline V gene data show CDR1 as LNHNV and CDR2 as YYDKDF (reference sequence). CDR3 amino acids: CATSREKGYDQPQHF. CDR3 DNA sequence: TGTGCCACCAGCAGAGAGAAAGGGTACGATCAGCCCCAGCATTTT.

This clonotype has ten or more counts. The V gene is TRBV27, the J gene TRBJ2-4; D possibly corresponds to TRBD2 (6 bases). Matching the DNA end better, TRBJ2-1 makes the J call doubtful. The length of the CDR3 is 11 residues. Germline lookup yields CDR1 MNHEY and CDR2 SMNVEV (reference sequence). The CDR3 loop reads CASRDRDLQFF. The CDR3, as DNA: TGTGCCAGCCGAGACCGGGACTTGCAGTTCTTC.